The rows below give T cell receptor beta chains drawn from one sample of a study of low-dose radiotherapy and immunotherapy resistance in tumors. TCRdb fed the reads into MiXCR, producing one record per CDR3 protein. The sample contains approximately 47,000 distinct CDR3 sequences, approximately 12% of which appear only once. The specimen was PBMCs, collected before treatment. The receptors stem from a female donor with ovarian cancer. The CDR3 runs from the conserved cysteine through the conserved F or W. A D gene is named only where the DNA matches it firmly. Clone sizes are given selectively: once, few, many, or a class where the clone is expanded.

j_gene	abundance	v_gene	d_gene	CDR3nt	CDR3aa
TRBJ2-7	medium-sized	TRBV10-3	TRBD2	TGTGCCATCAGTGAGTCCCCCCGGGGGGACGAGCAGTACTTC	CAISESPRGDEQYF
TRBJ2-1	many	TRBV2	TRBD2	TGTGCCAGCAGTGAAGCGCCTAGCGGGAGAGGGTCCTACAATGAGCAGTTCTTC	CASSEAPSGRGSYNEQFF
TRBJ2-6	medium-sized	TRBV2	NA	TGTGCCAGCAGTCTTGGGGTACTAGGGGCCAACGTCCTGACTTTC	CASSLGVLGANVLTF
TRBJ1-1	many	TRBV19	NA	TGTGCCAGTATTAACGAGGGAGTGAGCACTGAAGCTTTCTTT	CASINEGVSTEAFF
TRBJ2-7	few	TRBV5-1	TRBD1	TGCGCCAGCAGCTTGGAAGGGACAGGGTTGGAGCAGTACTTC	CASSLEGTGLEQYF
TRBJ2-3	many	TRBV18	TRBD2	TGTGCCAGCTCATCAGCGGGAGGGCCGACAGATACGCAGTATTTT	CASSSAGGPTDTQYF
TRBJ1-1	many	TRBV18	TRBD1	TGTGCCAGCTCACTCGACAGGGGAGGCACTGAAGCTTTCTTT	CASSLDRGGTEAFF
TRBJ1-1	many	TRBV2	NA	TGTGCCAGCAGTGAAACTGGAGGAGGGGTCACTGAAGCTTTCTTT	CASSETGGGVTEAFF
TRBJ1-1	NA	TRBV5-1	NA	TGCGCCAGCAGCTTCGGGCAGCAGAACACTGAAGCTTTCTTT	CASSFGQQNTEAFF
TRBJ2-2	many	TRBV20-1	TRBD2	TGCAGTGCTAGAAAGCGGGGGGGCGCCGGGGAGCTGTTTTTT	CSARKRGGAGELFF
TRBJ2-2	many	TRBV7-6	NA	TGTGCCAGCAGCTTCGTGGTACTCGGCACCGGGGAGCTGTTTTTT	CASSFVVLGTGELFF
TRBJ1-5	many	TRBV7-2	NA	TGTGCCAGCAGCTTAGACACGGGGGGCAATCAGCCCCAGCATTTT	CASSLDTGGNQPQHF
TRBJ1-5	few	TRBV5-6	NA	TGTGCCAGCAGCTCGTTCCACACGGACAGCAATCAGCCCCAGCATTTT	CASSSFHTDSNQPQHF
TRBJ2-3	few	TRBV12-3/TRBV12-4	NA	TGTGCCAGCAGTTTCTACAGCGGCGGCACAGATACGCAGTATTTT	CASSFYSGGTDTQYF
TRBJ2-5	many	TRBV19	NA	TGTGCCAGTAGTGCGGACGGAGAAGAGACCCAGTACTTC	CASSADGEETQYF
TRBJ2-1	many	TRBV11-2	TRBD2	TGTGCCAGCAGCCCCATAGCGGGATCCCCAGAATACAATGAGCAGTTCTTC	CASSPIAGSPEYNEQFF
TRBJ2-1	NA	TRBV3-1	TRBD2	TGTGCCAGCAGCCAAGTGCTGGGGGGGACTACATACAATGAGCAGTTCTTC	CASSQVLGGTTYNEQFF
TRBJ2-1	many	TRBV11-3	TRBD2	TGTGCCAGCAGCCCCGGGGGGGCCAATGAGCAGTTCTTC	CASSPGGANEQFF
TRBJ2-1	many	TRBV18	TRBD2	TGTGCCAGCTCACCGTTCGGACTAGCGGGAATCTCCTACAATGAGCAGTTCTTC	CASSPFGLAGISYNEQFF
TRBJ2-7	many	TRBV23-1	NA	TGCGCCAGCAGTCAATTGGCAGGGGCCGCCTACGAGCAGTACTTC	CASSQLAGAAYEQYF
TRBJ2-3	NA	TRBV15	TRBD2	TGTGCCACCAGTCGAGATGGGGGGGGTTCGCAGGCAGATACGCAGTATTTT	CATSRDGGGSQADTQYF
TRBJ2-2	many	TRBV5-1	NA	TGCGCCAGCAGCTTGCAGGGTAGCGTCACCGGGGAGCTGTTTTTT	CASSLQGSVTGELFF
TRBJ2-2	NA	TRBV3-1	TRBD2	TGTGCCAGCAGCCCCCTTAGCGGGGGGTCTGCCGGGGAGCTGTTTTTT	CASSPLSGGSAGELFF
TRBJ2-3	many	TRBV29-1	NA	TGCAGCGCTTGCCCCAAACCAACAGATACGCAGTATTTT	CSACPKPTDTQYF
TRBJ1-5	many	TRBV19	NA	TGTGCCACCGAGGTCGGCAGGGCCCTCAATCAGCCCCAGCATTTT	CATEVGRALNQPQHF
TRBJ1-1	many	TRBV3-1	TRBD1	TGTGCCAGCACGCGGGACAGGGTAAACACTGAAGCTTTCTTT	CASTRDRVNTEAFF
TRBJ2-5	many	TRBV11-2	NA	TGTGCCAGCAGCTTAGACGGCAGGCAAGAGACCCAGTACTTC	CASSLDGRQETQYF
TRBJ2-2	many	TRBV29-1	NA	TGCAGCGTCGGCGGGGCGAACACCGGGGAGCTGTTTTTT	CSVGGANTGELFF
TRBJ2-1	few	TRBV27	NA	TGTGCCAGCACCCACCTTGTGGGAACAGGTGGGGACAATGAGCAGTTCTTC	CASTHLVGTGGDNEQFF
TRBJ2-2	few	TRBV7-6	TRBD2	TGTGCCAGCAGCGTCGGACTAGCGGGGGGGCACGGGGAGCTGTTTTTT	CASSVGLAGGHGELFF
TRBJ2-7	many	TRBV30	NA	TGTGCCTGGAGTCCCCCGGGATCGCCCTACGAGCAGTACTTC	CAWSPPGSPYEQYF
TRBJ2-1	many	TRBV6-2/TRBV6-3	TRBD2	TGTGCCAGCAGGGTCATGCTAGCGGGGGGGCCCCGCAATGAGCAGTTCTTC	CASRVMLAGGPRNEQFF
TRBJ2-1	many	TRBV7-3	NA	TGTGCCAGCAGCCCCGGTTTACAACCGCCTTACAATGAGCAGTTCTTC	CASSPGLQPPYNEQFF
TRBJ2-7	many	TRBV4-2	NA	TGTGCCAGCAGCCAAGCGGGCGGCGGAGCCTACGAGCAGTACTTC	CASSQAGGGAYEQYF
TRBJ2-2	many	TRBV4-1	NA	TGCGCCAGCAGAAAGGGGGGGAATCAGAACACCGGGGAGCTGTTTTTT	CASRKGGNQNTGELFF
TRBJ1-6	many	TRBV6-5	NA	TGTGCCAGCAGTTACTCTGGGAGAGGGAATTCACCCCTCCACTTT	CASSYSGRGNSPLHF
TRBJ2-6	few	TRBV5-5	TRBD1	TGTGCCAGCAGCCTGACTGCCGGGCCCAGGGGGCAGGGGGCCAACGTCCTGACTTTC	CASSLTAGPRGQGANVLTF
TRBJ2-7	NA	TRBV5-4	TRBD2	TGTGCCAGCAGCCCGGGGGGACTCGTCTACGAGCAGTACTTC	CASSPGGLVYEQYF
TRBJ1-1	medium-sized	TRBV1	NA	TGCGCCAGCAGCCAAGGTGTTACAAACACTGAAGCTTTCTTT	CASSQGVTNTEAFF
TRBJ2-1	many	TRBV11-2	TRBD2	TGTGCCAGCAGCTTCAGCCCCGGGACTAGCGACAATGAGCAGTTCTTC	CASSFSPGTSDNEQFF
TRBJ2-7	NA	TRBV25-1	NA	TGTGCCAGCAGTGAAGGGGAGGGGGCGTCTGCTGGCTACGAGCAGTACTTC	CASSEGEGASAGYEQYF
TRBJ1-2	many	TRBV30	NA	TGTGCCTGGAGCCGAGGGGCGGCCGCCGTCCTTCCTGGCTACACCTTC	CAWSRGAAAVLPGYTF
TRBJ1-1	NA	TRBV20-1	NA	TGCAGTGCTAGAGACGGCAGCGCTTCCACTGAAGCTTTCTTT	CSARDGSASTEAFF
TRBJ2-7	many	TRBV21-1	NA	TGTGCCAGCAGCATCCGCGGGCCCAACCTCCGTGGCTACGAGCAGTACTTC	CASSIRGPNLRGYEQYF
TRBJ2-3	many	TRBV5-5	TRBD1	TGTGCCAGCAGCTTCTCAATGGACAGGGGGACAGATACGCAGTATTTT	CASSFSMDRGTDTQYF
TRBJ2-1	many	TRBV3-1	TRBD1	TGTGCCAGCAGCCGGAGGGGGACAGGGGTTGATGAGCAGTTCTTC	CASSRRGTGVDEQFF
TRBJ1-1	NA	TRBV28	NA	TGTGCCAGCAGTCCCATTGGGACTTACCGTCGGGCTTTCTTT	CASSPIGTYRRAFF
TRBJ2-1	NA	TRBV12-5	NA	TGTGCTAGTGCGGTGGATGAGCAGTTCTTC	CASAVDEQFF
TRBJ2-7	many	TRBV2	NA	TGTGCCAGCAGCTCAGGGGCCTCGTACGAGCAGTACTTC	CASSSGASYEQYF
TRBJ2-1	many	TRBV29-1	TRBD2	TGCAGCGTTGATCGCCTAGCGGGAGTTGAGCAGTTCTTC	CSVDRLAGVEQFF
TRBJ2-7	many	TRBV14	NA	TGTGCCAGCAGCCAAGGGGGTGGACCGGAGAAGACATACTTC	CASSQGGGPEKTYF
TRBJ1-5	many	TRBV30	TRBD1	TGTGCCTGGTCGACGGACAGGGGGAGAGGTTACAATCAGCCCCAGCATTTT	CAWSTDRGRGYNQPQHF
TRBJ2-5	many	TRBV3-1	NA	TGTGCCAGCAGCCAAGTATTCGGGCCGGAGACCCAGTACTTC	CASSQVFGPETQYF
TRBJ2-7	many	TRBV11-2	TRBD1	TGTGCCAGCAGCTTGTCCAGGGGGACCTACGAGCAGTACTTC	CASSLSRGTYEQYF
TRBJ2-5	many	TRBV12-3/TRBV12-4	NA	TGTGCCAGCAAAAGGGACCCTCAAGAGACCCAGTACTTC	CASKRDPQETQYF
TRBJ2-2	many	TRBV19	TRBD2	TGTGCCACGAGAGGGACTAGCACTGCAGGGGAGCTGTTTTTT	CATRGTSTAGELFF
TRBJ2-5	many	TRBV11-2	TRBD1	TGTGCCAGCAGCGACTCGGACAGGATGGAAAGGACCCAGTACTTC	CASSDSDRMERTQYF
TRBJ2-5	many	TRBV9	TRBD2	TGTGCCAGCAGCGTAGCGGCGGGGGGTCTCATAGAGACCCAGTACTTC	CASSVAAGGLIETQYF
TRBJ2-7	many	TRBV28	NA	TGTGCCAGCAGTTTACCCCCTCTGTACGAGCAGTACTTC	CASSLPPLYEQYF